One sample yielded the 19 T cell receptor beta chains listed below, sequenced in a study of CD8+CD57+ T cells in acquired aplastic anemia. Profiling of TCR beta VDJ combinations and CDR3 sequences used genomic DNA as template. TCRdb used MiXCR to reprocess the reads, holding one entry per CDR3 protein. Found here are 150,000 to 200,000 distinct CDR3 sequences, approximately 49% of them singletons; the top ten hold about 2.9%. The sample comprised sorted CD4+, CD8+, or CD8+CD57+ T cells (not recorded which) from PBMCs. The receptors derive from a human donor in good health.

This sequence joins TRBV2 and TRBJ2-4, with 8 bases fitting TRBD2. This CDR3 spans 13 amino acids. Trimming cost V 9 bases and J 4 bases; bases outside gene matches: 5. The germline gives CDR1 SNHLY, CDR2 FYNNEI. In DNA, the CDR3 is TGTGCCAGTTGGGTAGCGGGAAAAAACATTCAGTACTTC. Residues: CASWVAGKNIQYF.

V gene TRBV2 combines with J gene TRBJ2-7; 8 positions agree with TRBD1. The junction had 8 bases not matched to a gene; V was cut back by 6 bases and J by 4 bases. CDR3 length: 14 residues. Germline CDR1 and CDR2: SNHLY and FYNNEI. The CDR3 nucleotides are TGTGCCAGCAGAGAGGACAGGGCTAAGTACGAGCAGTACTTC. This encodes CASREDRAKYEQYF.

The CDR3 is CASSLGIRGWGYTF. The CDR3 coding sequence is TGTGCCAGCAGTTTAGGTATCCGGGGATGGGGCTACACCTTC. This chain links TRBV27 with TRBJ1-2; D call uncertain. CDR3 size: 14 residues. Germline V CDR1 and CDR2: MNHEY, SMNVEV (reference sequence). V lost 2 bases, J lost 8 bases, and 15 bases lay in between.

The V call is TRBV6-5, the J call TRBJ2-6; tentatively, D is TRBD2 (5 bases). Between the trimmed V and J ends, which lost 1 base and 2 bases, there was a span of 9 bases. The CDR3 is made up of 16 amino acids. Germline V CDR1 and CDR2: MNHEY, SVGAGI. CDR3 protein: CASSYFGRAGANVLTF. The CDR3 DNA is TGTGCCAGCAGTTACTTCGGGCGGGCTGGGGCCAACGTCCTGACTTTC.

This chain links TRBV29-1 with TRBJ1-1; a weak D match, TRBD1 (6 bases). Germline V gene lookup returns CDR1 SQVTM and CDR2 ANQGSEA. Trimming shortened V by 4 bases and J by 1 base, and 13 bases separated the two germline ends. The CDR3 spans 14 residues. The CDR3, as DNA: TGCAGCGTTGCGGCAGGGGTATGGAACACTGAAGCTTTCTTT. Translating it yields CSVAAGVWNTEAFF. The full variable domain, its missing parts supplied by reference TRBV29-1 and TRBJ1-1, is SAVISQKPSRDICQRGTSLTIQCQVDSQVTMMFWYRQQPGQSLTLIATANQGSEATYESGFVIDKFPISRPNLTFSTLTVSNMSPEDSSIYLCSVAAGVWNTEAFFGQGTRLTVV.

This rearrangement joins TRBV15 to TRBJ2-1, with 8 bases identical to TRBD2. V gave up 8 bases and J gave up 4 bases; unmatched junction bases: 10. The CDR3 contains 15 residues. Germline CDR1 is LNHNV and CDR2 is YYDKDF (reference sequence). For the CDR3, the DNA is TGTGCCACCCGTTCCGGGACTAGTGATTACAATGAGCAGTTCTTC. It specifies CATRSGTSDYNEQFF.

This clonotype occurred a few times. The J gene is TRBJ2-1, the V gene TRBV10-2, with a possible D match to TRBD1 (5 bases). CDR3 length: 13 amino acids. Germline lookup yields CDR1 WSHSY and CDR2 SAAADI. V lost 3 bases and J lost 8, with 11 bases in between. The CDR3 sequence: CASSESGNDEQFF. DNA for the CDR3: TGCGCCAGCAGTGAATCAGGGAACGATGAGCAGTTCTTC.

In its sample, this clonotype was seen once. One base away lies a much larger clone, so this may be a sequencing read error. The chain is built from TRBV24-1 and TRBJ2-7; TRBD2 might be the D (5 bases). V dropped 11 bases and J dropped 2 bases, with 18 bases sitting between them. CDR1 KGHDR and CDR2 SFDVKD come from the germline V gene. This CDR3 contains 14 residues. The CDR3 nucleotides read TGTGCCAGCACCTCCTCCGGGAAGCCCTACGAGCAGTACTTC. This codes for CASTSSGKPYEQYF.

This clonotype was seen many times. V is TRBV7-8 and J is TRBJ1-5, with 8 bases fitting TRBD1. The length of the CDR3 is 17 residues. Germline V gene data show CDR1 as SGHVS and CDR2 as FQNEAQ. Unmatched junction bases numbered 12, after V lost 8 bases and J lost 0 bases. The CDR3 nucleotides read TGTGCCAGCTCACCGGGCAGGGGGCAGTTTAGCAATCAGCCCCAGCATTTT. As protein: CASSPGRGQFSNQPQHF.

Only one count was recorded for this clonotype. The gene calls are TRBV10-3 and TRBJ1-6, with D hard to call. The germline V gene has CDR1 ENHRY and CDR2 SYGVKD. V lost 10 bases and J lost 8, with 18 bases in between. This CDR3 has 14 residues. Written as DNA, the CDR3 is TGTGCCAGCAGAGTAGGGATAATTGATTCACCCCTCCACTTT. This gives the protein CASRVGIIDSPLHF.

The CDR3 reads CATSVGVNTEAFF. The CDR3 DNA is TGTGCCACCAGTGTCGGGGTGAACACTGAAGCTTTCTTT. This chain connects TRBV24-1 to TRBJ1-1; D not certain. The V end lost 5 bases, the J end lost 0 bases, and 6 bases lay between the germline ends. The CDR3 is 13 amino acids. Germline-derived CDR1 and CDR2 are KGHDR and SFDVKD.

There are a few counts of this clonotype. The chain is built from TRBV15 and TRBJ1-2; 9 bases match TRBD1. The CDR3 totals 14 residues. J lost 6 bases, V lost 3 bases, and 5 bases had no gene match. Looked up from germline, CDR1 is LNHNV and CDR2 is YYDKDF (reference sequence). The CDR3 nucleotides read TGTGCCACCAGCAGCCGGACAGGGGTTCATGGCTACACCTTC. Its translation: CATSSRTGVHGYTF.

This clonotype has ten or more counts. The V and J genes are TRBV15 and TRBJ1-1; 8 bases map to TRBD1. V dropped 0 bases and J dropped 4; count of bases not matched to a gene: 1. Looked up from germline, CDR1 is LNHNV and CDR2 is YYDKDF (reference sequence). This CDR3 contains 14 residues. The CDR3 here is CATSRDQGATEAFF. The CDR3 DNA sequence: TGTGCCACCAGCAGAGATCAGGGGGCCACTGAAGCTTTCTTT.

V and J are TRBV20-1 and TRBJ2-7; possibly TRBD1 for D (5 bases). The CDR3 contains 11 residues. Trimming left V 8 bases short and J 7 bases short, with 15 bases between. Germline CDR1 DFQATT, CDR2 SNEGSKA (reference sequence). DNA of the CDR3: TGCAGTCGCAGGGTGAAGGGGGAGCAGTACTTC. This translates into CSRRVKGEQYF.

This sequence joins TRBV29-1 and TRBJ2-7; D is unresolved. The CDR3 sequence is 12 residues long. Germline CDR1 reads SQVTM; CDR2 reads ANQGSEA. Deletions cut 4 bases from V and 4 bases from J, with 11 bases between. The CDR3 DNA follows: TGCAGCGTTGCGGGTCAGCCTTACGAGCAGTACTTC. Translated, it gives CSVAGQPYEQYF.

The V gene is TRBV20-1, the J gene TRBJ2-7; 7 bases match TRBD2. V lost 0 bases to trimming and J lost 2 bases; unmatched junction nucleotides: 4. Germline lookup yields CDR1 DFQATT and CDR2 SNEGSKA (reference sequence). The CDR3 totals 14 residues. CDR3 sequence reads: CSARDKRGPYEQYF. CDR3 DNA sequence: TGCAGTGCTAGAGATAAGCGGGGTCCCTACGAGCAGTACTTC.

Notes on this clonotype: It is likely a read error, because the conserved phenylalanine at the end of the CDR3 is missing. The chain couples TRBV5-6 to TRBJ2-5; 10 positions agree with TRBD1. The CDR3 consists of 15 residues. From germline, CDR1 is SGHDT and CDR2 YYEEEE. V dropped 4 bases and J dropped 5; count of bases not matched to a gene: 8. CDR3 region: CASSLRTGGSETQYL. CDR3 coding DNA: TGTGCCAGCAGCCTACGGACAGGGGGGTCGGAGACCCAGTACCTC.

The chain employs TRBV30 and TRBJ1-6, with D tentatively TRBD1 (5 bases). The germline CDR1 and CDR2 sequences are GTSNPN and SVGIG (reference sequence). V was shortened by 3 bases and J by 4 bases, with 16 bases between the two germline ends. The CDR3 length is 16 residues. CDR3 bases: TGTGCCTGGAGAAGAGCAGCAGGGCGATATAATTCACCCCTCCACTTT. Translated, it gives CAWRRAAGRYNSPLHF.

The rearrangement joins TRBV19 to TRBJ2-5; perhaps TRBD2 as D (6 bases). Trimming cost V 5 bases and J 1 base, with 11 bases left between them. Looked up from germline, CDR1 is LNHDA and CDR2 is SQIVND (reference sequence). This CDR3 has 14 residues. This chain's CDR3 is CASSDLEGQETQYF. DNA for the CDR3: TGTGCCAGTAGTGACCTGGAGGGCCAAGAGACCCAGTACTTC. Variable domain in full (rest from reference TRBV19 and TRBJ2-5): DGGITQSPKYLFRKEGQNVTLSCEQNLNHDAMYWYRQDPGQGLRLIYYSQIVNDFQKGDIAEGYSVSREKKESFPLTVTSAQKNPTAFYLCASSDLEGQETQYFGPGTRLLVL.